The TCR beta chain described here comes from a study of blood T cell repertoires in COVID-19. The data were produced by immunoSEQ multiplex PCR, yet TCRdb's version contains in-frame clones alone and is incomplete. This sample has 100,000 to 110,000 clones, with about 84% found just once. Germline V CDR1 and CDR2: LGHDT, YNNKEL (reference sequence). This CDR3 comprises 14 residues. Trimming pared 6 bases from V and 6 bases from J, leaving 15 bases between. This receptor was taken from a human donor in a cohort sampled during active COVID-19. The rearrangement joins TRBV3-1 (or the pseudogene TRBV3-2) to TRBJ2-1; a possible D gene is TRBD2 (5 bases). Source material: peripheral blood. The CDR3 region has the DNA TGTGCCAGCAGTAATGGACTTATAGGCAATGAGCAGTTCTTC. Its protein product is CASSNGLIGNEQFF.